The 19 T cell receptor beta chains below all came from one sample that was sequenced in a study of cytomegalovirus exposure and HLA in healthy donors. It was with 60 Vbeta and 13 Jbeta primers that the PCR ran. Libraries were prepared by immunoSEQ multiplex PCR; TCRdb keeps only in-frame clonotypes and omits some of them. The sample holds 110,000 to 150,000 clones, approximately 68% seen once. The sample consisted of PBMCs. The origin of the receptors is a man aged 40-50 years in good health and CMV-seronegative.

This clone was observed a handful of times. The CDR3, as DNA: TGTGCCAGCAGTTACTCGAGCGGCAGAGACTATGGCTACACCTTC. This encodes CASSYSSGRDYGYTF. The genes are TRBV6-5 and TRBJ1-2; D is undetermined. Germline CDR1 MNHEY, CDR2 SVGAGI. V was trimmed by 0 bases and J by 3 bases, leaving 11 bases between them. The CDR3 totals 15 residues.

This clone was counted a few times. The chain carries TRBV2 and TRBJ2-7; 10 nucleotides align to TRBD1. V gave up 6 bases and J gave up 5 bases; unmatched junction bases: 7. The CDR3 is 14 residues long. From germline, CDR1 is SNHLY and CDR2 FYNNEI. In nucleotides, the CDR3 is TGTGCCAGCAGGGGACAGGGGACCGGGGACGAGCAGTACTTC. It translates to CASRGQGTGDEQYF.

The chain links TRBV7-2 to TRBJ1-1; 8 bases are shared with TRBD1. Germline V CDR1 and CDR2: SGHTA, FQGNSA. J gave up 6 bases and V 3 bases, and 6 bases lay outside the gene matches. This CDR3 region has 14 residues. The CDR3 DNA reads TGTGCCAGCAGCTTCGACAGGGGCAGTCCTGAAGCTTTCTTT. It translates to CASSFDRGSPEAFF.

The V and J genes are TRBV7-2 and TRBJ2-7; 8 positions match TRBD2. V shed 4 bases, J shed 3 bases, and the junction held 5 bases outside the gene matches. Germline CDR1 is SGHTA and CDR2 is FQGNSA. This CDR3 contains 14 residues. For the CDR3, the DNA is TGTGCCAGCAGCTCAGGGACTAGATACTACGAGCAGTACTTC. Protein product: CASSSGTRYYEQYF. Combining the CDR3 with reference TRBV7-2 and TRBJ2-7 gives the whole variable domain GAGVSQSPSNKVTEKGKDVELRCDPISGHTALYWYRQSLGQGLEFLIYFQGNSAPDKSGLPSDRFSAERTGGSVSTLTIQRTQQEDSAVYLCASSSGTRYYEQYFGPGTRLTVT.

V is TRBV30 and J is TRBJ2-7; possible D gene TRBD2, 6 bases. Trimming pared 3 bases from V and 0 bases from J, leaving 15 bases between. The CDR3 is 15 amino acids. CDR1 and CDR2 (germline): GTSNPN, SVGIG (reference sequence). CDR3 sequence: CAWRNVAAGSYEQYF. Here the CDR3 DNA reads TGTGCCTGGAGGAACGTAGCGGCCGGCTCCTACGAGCAGTACTTC.

This chain uses TRBV5-1 with TRBJ2-1; TRBD2 aligns across 12 bases. Germline V CDR1 and CDR2: SGHRS, YFSETQ. The length of the CDR3 is 15 residues. Germline trimming cut 0 bases from V and 9 bases from J; bases unmatched to any gene: 4. For the CDR3, the DNA is TGCGCCAGCAGCTTGGGACTAGCGGGAGAGGTTGAGCAGTTCTTC. Residues: CASSLGLAGEVEQFF.

V gene TRBV7-9 combines with J gene TRBJ2-5, with D uncertain. Trimming shortened V by 3 bases and J by 3 bases, and 8 bases separated the two germline ends. The germline V gene has CDR1 SEHNR and CDR2 FQNEAQ (reference sequence). The CDR3 is made up of 13 amino acids. The CDR3 DNA follows: TGTGCCAGCAGCTTTTCTATGAAAGAGACCCAGTACTTC. This encodes CASSFSMKETQYF. Drawing the rest from reference TRBV7-9 and TRBJ2-5, the complete variable domain is DTGVSQNPRHKITKRGQNVTFRCDPISEHNRLYWYRQTLGQGPEFLTYFQNEAQLEKSRLLSDRFSAERPKGSFSTLEIQRTEQGDSAMYLCASSFSMKETQYFGPGTRLLVL.

The chain has TRBV5-1 and TRBJ1-2; 7 nucleotides align to TRBD1. Germline lookup yields CDR1 SGHRS and CDR2 YFSETQ. With 4 bases clipped from V and 8 bases from J, the junction kept 5 bases outside the gene matches. There are 12 residues in the CDR3. The CDR3 nucleotides are TGCGCCAGCAGCCCCGACAGGGACGGCTACACCTTC. Encoded protein: CASSPDRDGYTF. Full variable domain (outside the CDR3, taken from reference TRBV5-1 and TRBJ1-2): KAGVTQTPRYLIKTRGQQVTLSCSPISGHRSVSWYQQTPGQGLQFLFEYFSETQRNKGNFPGRFSGRQFSNSRSEMNVSTLELGDSALYLCASSPDRDGYTFGSGTRLTVV.

The rearrangement joins TRBV11-2 to TRBJ1-2, with a tentative D call TRBD1 (5 bases). Germline CDR1 reads SGHAT; CDR2 reads FQNNGV. CDR3 length: 16 amino acids. Trimming stripped 5 bases from V and 4 bases from J, with 20 bases between. This CDR3 is CASSPLRGLLFYGYTF. The DNA of the CDR3 is TGTGCCAGCAGCCCACTTAGGGGCCTTCTTTTCTATGGCTACACCTTC.

On this clone itself: Other DNA sequences in the sample encode the same CDR3. The chain joins TRBV6-5 to TRBJ1-6, with D maybe TRBD1 (5 bases). CDR1 MNHEY and CDR2 SVGAGI come from the germline V gene. This CDR3 region has 13 residues. Between the trimmed V and J ends, which lost 2 bases and 6 bases, there was a span of 5 bases. CDR3 residues: CASSYDSNSPLHF. CDR3 bases: TGTGCCAGCAGTTACGACAGTAATTCACCCCTCCACTTT.

This chain connects TRBV6-6 to TRBJ2-7, with TRBD1 matching 7 bases. The CDR3 length is 13 residues. Germline-derived CDR1 and CDR2 are MNHNY and SVGAGI (reference sequence). After removal of 5 bases from V and 5 bases from J, the junction contained 6 bases not matched to a gene. The CDR3 DNA reads TGTGCCAGCAGTGACACAGGGGCCCACGAGCAGTACTTC. Its translation is CASSDTGAHEQYF.

This clone has just a few counts. The chain combines TRBV5-1 with TRBJ2-5; possibly TRBD2 for D (6 bases). The germline V gene has CDR1 SGHRS and CDR2 YFSETQ. The length of the CDR3 is 14 residues. V lost 0 bases to trimming and J lost 4 bases, with 10 bases between them. The CDR3 bases are TGCGCCAGCAGCTTGGCCTGGAGGGGAGAGACCCAGTACTTC. Its protein is CASSLAWRGETQYF.

J is TRBJ1-5 and V is TRBV19; 9 bases map to TRBD1. Germline V lookup: CDR1 LNHDA, CDR2 SQIVND (reference sequence). The V and J ends lost 8 bases and 5 bases, in that order; junction bases with no gene match: 7. The CDR3 length is 14 residues. CDR3 nucleotide sequence: TGTGCCAGTCAAATGGGACAGGGACATCAGCCCCAGCATTTT. Translated: CASQMGQGHQPQHF. The variable domain in full, completed from reference TRBV19 and TRBJ1-5, reads DGGITQSPKYLFRKEGQNVTLSCEQNLNHDAMYWYRQDPGQGLRLIYYSQIVNDFQKGDIAEGYSVSREKKESFPLTVTSAQKNPTAFYLCASQMGQGHQPQHFGDGTRLSIL.

The genes are TRBV7-8 and TRBJ1-1, with TRBD1 matching 10 bases. From germline, CDR1 is SGHVS and CDR2 FQNEAQ. The CDR3 loop spans 16 amino acids. Trimming at V came to 4 bases and at J to 2 bases, leaving 7 bases not matched to a gene. CDR3 bases: TGTGCCAGCAGCTGGGGACAGGGGTTTAGTAACACTGAAGCTTTCTTT. It is translated as CASSWGQGFSNTEAFF. The complete variable domain, with remaining parts taken from reference TRBV7-8 and TRBJ1-1, reads GAGVSQSPRYKVAKRGQDVALRCDPISGHVSLFWYQQALGQGPEFLTYFQNEAQLDKSGLPSDRFFAERPEGSVSTLKIQRTQQEDSAVYLCASSWGQGFSNTEAFFGQGTRLTVV.

This clone was observed a handful of times. The V call is TRBV6-1, the J call TRBJ2-7; TRBD1 matches at 7 bases. The CDR3 is 14 residues long. CDR1 is MNHNS, CDR2 SASEGT, per germline. Trimming removed 11 bases from V and 3 bases from J; junction bases left unmatched: 13. CDR3 residues: CALKPRDSIYEQYF. In DNA, the CDR3 is TGTGCCCTCAAACCACGGGACAGTATCTACGAGCAGTACTTC.

The V call is TRBV6-5, the J call TRBJ2-1; 7 bases fit TRBD1. Germline V gene data show CDR1 as MNHEY and CDR2 as SVGAGI. The J segment lost 5 bases and the V segment lost 0 bases, leaving 1 base of the junction unmatched. The CDR3 runs 14 residues. CDR3 loop: CASSYSRGHNEQFF. The CDR3 DNA reads TGTGCCAGCAGTTACTCGAGGGGGCACAATGAGCAGTTCTTC.

The chain combines TRBV5-4 with TRBJ1-3; 7 nucleotides align to TRBD1. V trimming: 1 base; J trimming: 3 bases; junction bases outside the gene matches: 4. This CDR3 is built from 15 residues. The germline CDR1 and CDR2 sequences are SGHNT and YYREEE (reference sequence). The CDR3 DNA follows: TGTGCCAGCAGCTTGACAGGGGTCGGTGGAAACACCATATATTTT. This encodes CASSLTGVGGNTIYF.

The V gene is TRBV2, the J gene TRBJ1-1; D is unresolved. The length of the CDR3 is 12 residues. Germline loops: CDR1 SNHLY, CDR2 FYNNEI. V lost 5 bases to trimming and J lost 1 base, with 5 bases between them. DNA for the CDR3: TGTGCCAGCAGTCGACAGAACACTGAAGCTTTCTTT. Residues: CASSRQNTEAFF.

This chain connects TRBV25-1 to TRBJ2-5; the match to TRBD1 covers 7 bases. V trimming: 4 bases; J trimming: 3 bases; junction bases outside the gene matches: 8. This CDR3 has 15 amino acids. Germline loops: CDR1 MGHDK, CDR2 SYGVNS. CDR3 DNA: TGTGCCAGCAGTGCCCAAGACAGGGACAAAGAGACCCAGTACTTC. It translates to CASSAQDRDKETQYF.